One sample yielded the 5 T cell receptor beta chains listed below, sequenced in a study of blood T cells in healthy people across ages. The authors ran a second PCR of about 6 to 11 cycles using a sample-barcoded 5' primer and a J-beta primer mix. TCRdb reprocessed the 5' RACE reads with MiXCR, giving one entry per CDR3 protein. This repertoire shows 600,000 or so distinct CDR3 sequences, approximately 30% found once; its top ten account for around a sixth. The sample consisted of blood. The receptors were gathered from a woman of 80 years or more in good health.

This clonotype was recorded many times. The rearrangement uses TRBV20-1 and TRBJ1-2, with a tentative D call TRBD1 (5 bases). With 6 bases removed from V and 2 bases from J, the gap between germline ends came to 19 bases. There are 15 residues in the CDR3. From germline, CDR1 is DFQATT and CDR2 SNEGSKA (reference sequence). The CDR3 nucleotides are TGCAGTGCAAGCGGAGGGGCCGCCTTGAACTATGGCTACACCTTC. Translated, it gives CSASGGAALNYGYTF.

The DNA of the CDR3 is TGTGCCAGCAGCTTAGGGACAGGGGCTACTGGAAACACCATATATTTT. This sequence encodes CASSLGTGATGNTIYF. The chain carries TRBV7-2 and TRBJ1-3; the match to TRBD1 covers 9 bases. V dropped 1 base and J dropped 2; count of bases not matched to a gene: 3. Germline V CDR1 and CDR2: SGHTA, FQGNSA. The CDR3 contains 16 residues. Supplemented by reference TRBV7-2 and TRBJ1-3, the full variable domain reads GAGVSQSPSNKVTEKGKDVELRCDPISGHTALYWYRQSLGQGLEFLIYFQGNSAPDKSGLPSDRFSAERTGGSVSTLTIQRTQQEDSAVYLCASSLGTGATGNTIYFGEGSWLTVV.

This clonotype was seen many times. The chain has TRBV28 and TRBJ1-2; D perhaps matches TRBD1 (5 bases). Trimming pared 6 bases from V and 4 bases from J, leaving 15 bases between. The CDR3 consists of 14 residues. Germline CDR1 and CDR2: MDHEN and SYDVKM. As DNA, the CDR3 is TGTGCCAGCAGCCCCGGGGGGACCGTCTATGGCTACACCTTC. It specifies CASSPGGTVYGYTF.

The chain is built from TRBV30 and TRBJ1-5; D remains ambiguous. The germline V and J ends were trimmed by 0 bases and 1 base, with 13 bases remaining between them. The V gene's germline CDR1 is GTSNPN and CDR2 SVGIG (reference sequence). This CDR3 has 16 residues. This CDR3 is CAWSVRSGKSNQPQHF. CDR3 DNA sequence: TGTGCCTGGAGTGTCCGTTCGGGGAAGAGCAATCAGCCCCAGCATTTT. The variable domain in full, completed from reference TRBV30 and TRBJ1-5, reads SQTIHQWPATLVQPVGSPLSLECTVEGTSNPNLYWYRQAAGRGLQLLFYSVGIGQISSEVPQNLSASRPQDRQFILSSKKLLLSDSGFYLCAWSVRSGKSNQPQHFGDGTRLSIL.

The gene calls are TRBV2 and TRBJ1-5; weak D call: TRBD1 (5 bases). Trimming removed 6 bases from V and 0 bases from J, with 12 bases in between. The CDR3 runs 15 residues. In germline, CDR1 is SNHLY, CDR2 FYNNEI. CDR3 region: CASSPGWSSNQPQHF. DNA of the CDR3: TGTGCCAGCAGCCCAGGGTGGAGTAGCAATCAGCCCCAGCATTTT.